This note documents a single TCR beta chain sequence. Its target is unknown. The record originates from a study of graft-versus-host responses after intestinal transplantation. Study in general: Every recipient underwent anti-thymocyte globulin induction, then tacrolimus and steroids for roughly 3 years. General study points: GvH clones surfaced in recipient marrow, some emerging earlier in ileum or blood.

Germline loops: CDR1 KGHSH, CDR2 LQKENI. CDR3 size: 16 residues. With V trimmed by 4 bases and J by 5 bases, 9 bases remained unmatched. Profiled with immunoSEQ multiplex PCR; TCRdb holds only in-frame clones, not every one. The sample carries tens of thousands of clones, around 94% recorded once. This chain connects TRBV18 to TRBJ2-5; 11 bases align to TRBD1. The sample here was PBMCs, taken 16 days after intestinal transplant. The receptor was derived from a human patient who received an intestinal transplant, so some T cells may come from the graft donor. Written as DNA, the CDR3 is TGTGCCAGCTCACAGCTAGGGACAGGGGGAAAGGAGACCCAGTACTTC. Protein: CASSQLGTGGKETQYF.